Sequencing of this TCR beta chain was carried out in a study of CD39 and CD103 CD8 tumor-infiltrating T cells (dated by TCRdb to the late 2010s). Concerning the study at large: An HPV-positive HNSCC, an HPV-negative HNSCC, an ovarian cancer and a melanoma patient were represented in the repertoire comparisons shown. TCRbeta CDR3 deep sequencing compared repertoires of CD8 TIL subsets defined by CD103 and CD39 with peripheral memory CD8 T cells.

About this clone itself: Its target antigen remains unknown. No clone much larger than this one lies a single base away; base qualities are absent.

The paper as a whole reports these results and caveats: DP TIL clonotypes were rarely detected in blood or uninvolved lymph node, whereas DN TIL clonotypes were found to largely overlap with peripheral memory CD8 repertoires. Compared with DN and SP CD8 TILs and with blood memory CD8 T cells, DP CD8 TILs appeared more oligoclonal, with the top 30 clonotypes covering about 50-86%.

For each subset, between roughly 9,000 and 110,000 sorted cells were used for genomic DNA extraction with the DNeasy Blood and Tissue Kit. The immunoSEQ service sequenced and mapped the TCRbeta V-J or V-D-J regions, with each sample reaching coverage above 9.5x. The authors' pipeline ran thus. Analysis was restricted to productive rearrangements exported from the immunoSEQ Analyzer platform, and clonality was assessed using the 500 most abundant clones. To quantify how much repertoires overlapped between populations, both the Morisita-Horn similarity index and the Jaccard index were used. Morisita-Horn similarity between CD8 T-cell subset TCR repertoires was measured in roughly six cancer patients. Entries here come from immuneACCESS through TCRdb and include only in-frame sequences with V and J called. Some clones fail to appear in such tables; in the studies checked, an unresolved V gene covers under half of the shortfall, and the cause of the remainder is unknown. V and J calls and clone size come straight from that table; D and trimming were deduced from the DNA. The sample table contains some 4,300 clones; only one count was recorded for under 80% of them. 12% of the sample is in the top ten clones.

No therapy was being received by patients at the time of sample collection, although prior treatments had ranged from chemotherapy, radiotherapy, surgery and immunotherapy to none. After thawing, cells went through T lymphocyte enrichment using a negative-selection kit, with EpCAM beads added for tumor-infiltrating lymphocytes. Memory CD8 T cells were sorted using a CD8+CD4-CD45RA- gate, without regard to whether the cells expressed CCR7. Before analysis, peripheral blood mononuclear cells were separated on a Ficoll-Paque PLUS gradient and then cryopreserved. Populations were sorted on a FACSAria II to over 97% purity, and the cell pellets were frozen for TCR sequencing without being cultured. Sequences SGHDN (CDR1) and FVKESK (CDR2) are obtained from the germline V gene. Spanning cysteine to phenylalanine, the CDR3 consists of 17 amino acids. Kept here is only the CDR3 DNA, which spans 51 bases and is read in frame from base 1. V sheds 5 bases and J sheds 5 bases, leaving 23 bases between their ends.

Sequencing used CD8+ T cells sorted from blood. Explained via the paper, the cell subset or site label denotes: total memory CD8 T cells (CD45RA-CCR7+/-) from blood or uninvolved lymph node. The TCR originated in a human donor with head and neck squamous cell carcinoma. This receptor chain uses TRBV14 and TRBJ2-3, with the D gene call left open. The bases read TGTGCCAGCAGCTCGGTGGGCAGGTCGGATCTCGAAGATACGCAGTATTTT. Translation gives CASSSVGRSDLEDTQYF.